Described below is a single T cell receptor beta chain sequence and its context. The cohort comprised adults aged roughly 18 to 90 years residing in 20 to 30 US areas. The CDR3 is 12 residues long. V was shortened by 8 bases and J by 5 bases, with 9 bases between the two germline ends. The germline V gene encodes CDR1 WNHNN and CDR2 SYGVQD (reference sequence). The source of the sample is a study of blood T cell repertoires in COVID-19. Profiling relied on immunoSEQ multiplex PCR, and the TCRdb table lists in-frame clones only, not all of them. The data contain roughly 300,000 clones, under 95% of them singletons.

Source material: PBMCs or T cells enriched from blood (not recorded which). The gene calls are TRBV10-1 and TRBJ1-4; D is ambiguous. The TCR originated in a woman in her thirties or forties with acute COVID-19. As DNA, the CDR3 is TGCGCCAGCTATAATCTGAATGAAAAACTGTTTTTT. Translating gives CASYNLNEKLFF.